Listed below are T cell receptor beta chains from one sample, sequenced in a study of T cells after yellow fever vaccination. TCRdb passed the 5' RACE reads through MiXCR, listing each CDR3 protein once. Among about 320,000 distinct CDR3 sequences listed, approximately 4.5% were seen once. The specimen comprised PBMCs, sampled 15 days after the yellow fever booster vaccination. The receptor set was obtained from a man aged 18 to 29 who received the YFV17D yellow fever vaccine. Both conserved end residues are part of each CDR3. A D gene is named only where the DNA matches it firmly. Rows give clone size only sometimes, using once, few, many, or a class for an expanded clone.

TRBV2	TRBD1	TRBJ2-6	-	TGTGCCAGGGGACAGGGAAGCTCTGGGGCCAACGTCCTGACTTTC	CARGQGSSGANVLTF
TRBV20-1	TRBD2	TRBJ2-3	few	TGCAGTGCTAGCGAGTCTAGCGGGGGGACAGATACGCAGTATTTT	CSASESSGGTDTQYF
TRBV4-1	-	TRBJ1-6	many	TGCGCCAGCGCAGGACCGGGTTATGGGAATTCACCCCTCCACTTT	CASAGPGYGNSPLHF
TRBV5-1	-	TRBJ1-2	many	TGCGCCAGCGGGTCAGGGGATCGCAACTATGGCTACACCTTC	CASGSGDRNYGYTF
TRBV14	TRBD2	TRBJ2-1	many	TGTGCCAGCAGCCAACGGGGGGACTCCTACAATGAGCAGTTCTTC	CASSQRGDSYNEQFF
TRBV5-1	TRBD2	TRBJ2-1	many	TGCGCCAGCAGCGAAGGACTAGCGGGGGCTTGGACCTACAATGAGCAGTTCTTC	CASSEGLAGAWTYNEQFF
TRBV18	-	TRBJ2-3	many	TGTGCCAGCTCACCCTCAGATACGCAGTATTTT	CASSPSDTQYF
TRBV4-3	TRBD1	TRBJ1-4	few	TGCGCCAGCAGCCAGGGACAGGGGATAGAAAAACTGTTTTTT	CASSQGQGIEKLFF
TRBV12-3/TRBV12-4	-	TRBJ1-1	many	TGTGCCAGCAGTTTAGAGGGGGGAGACACTGAAGCTTTCTTT	CASSLEGGDTEAFF
TRBV4-1	-	TRBJ2-7	many	TGCGCCAGCAGCCAGCCAGGTTCCTACGAGCAGTACTTC	CASSQPGSYEQYF
TRBV12-3/TRBV12-4	TRBD1	TRBJ2-3	many	TGTGCCAGCAGTCCAACGACAGGGTTCACGCAGTATTTT	CASSPTTGFTQYF
TRBV28	-	TRBJ2-1	-	TGTGCCAGCAGTTTAGTACAGGGCCGTAATGAGCAGTTCTTC	CASSLVQGRNEQFF
TRBV7-9	-	TRBJ1-5	few	TGTGCCAGCAGCTTAGAGCGGGGGGCGCGACGCAATCAGCCCCAGCATTTT	CASSLERGARRNQPQHF
TRBV11-2	-	TRBJ2-5	many	TGTGCCAGCAGCCCAGTGGGAGGTCAAGAGACCCAGTACTTC	CASSPVGGQETQYF
TRBV5-1	TRBD2	TRBJ2-5	many	TGCGCCAGCAGCTTGAAGGGGAGGGCAGAGACCCAGTACTTC	CASSLKGRAETQYF
TRBV5-4	TRBD2	TRBJ2-1	few	TGTGCCAGCAGCCCCACTAGCGGCCACAATGAGCAGTTCTTC	CASSPTSGHNEQFF